What follows is one TCR beta chain and its context. The antigen is not known. This specimen comes from a study of cytomegalovirus exposure and HLA in healthy donors. As for the study in general: Early release data held approximately 81 million unique TCRs from HLA-typed donors. The study's findings and limits: Association of fewer than 20,000 TCR beta sequences with HLA alleles was found at 0.05 false discovery rate in a later analysis.

The CDR3 extends over 17 amino acids. The V end was cut by 1 base, the J end by 0 bases, with 13 bases between. CDR1 is SGHTA, CDR2 FQGTGA, per germline. Primers for the PCR totalled 60 Vbeta and 13 Jbeta. Repertoires were generated with immunoSEQ multiplex PCR, while TCRdb's copy carries only in-frame clones and drops some. Of 170,000 or so clones listed, 77% are singletons. The chain links TRBV7-3 to TRBJ2-4; D is ambiguous. The sequenced material came from PBMCs. The TCR originated in a woman in her sixties in good health and CMV-seropositive. The CDR3 DNA follows: TGTGCCAGCAGCTTAAATCCACCCCAGGTAGCCAAAAACATTCAGTACTTC. Protein sequence: CASSLNPPQVAKNIQYF.